This TCR beta chain is from a study of cytomegalovirus exposure and HLA in healthy donors. General study results and limits: Most of the TCR beta V segments (in an earlier analysis) were productive either about 87% or about 30% of the time. One later analysis reportedly identified an Asian-associated ancestry cluster that showed fewer N-insertions than the roughly 700-donor mean. TCR beta sequences reportedly predicted most subjects' HLA-A and HLA-B alleles accurately.

Comment on this clone: The target antigen is unknown.

The CDR3 contains 18 residues. The germline gives CDR1 LGHNA, CDR2 YSLEER. The V and J ends lost 2 bases and 2 bases, in that order; junction bases with no gene match: 12. It was with 60 Vbeta and 13 Jbeta primers that the PCR ran. Method: immunoSEQ multiplex PCR; TCRdb's copy keeps in-frame clones and lacks some. In total, the table holds under 70,000 clones. V and J are TRBV4-3 and TRBJ2-3; the match to TRBD2 covers 8 bases. The source of this sequence is a female donor in good health and CMV-seropositive. The specimen sequenced was PBMCs. As DNA, the CDR3 is TGCGCCAGCAGCCAACAAGGACCCCTAGCGGGTAACACAGATACGCAGTATTTT. This encodes CASSQQGPLAGNTDTQYF.